Shown below are 28 T cell receptor beta chains from a single sample sequenced in a study of T cell responses to AZD1222 COVID-19 vaccine. TCRdb keeps only in-frame clones here, not all; method: immunoSEQ multiplex PCR. Here the sample spans around 52,000 clones, more than 75% being singletons. This specimen was peripheral blood, taken on day 0 of AZD1222 vaccination. These receptors all come from an adult in good health.

This rearrangement joins TRBV5-4 to TRBJ2-3; 10 bases are shared with TRBD1. The CDR3 consists of 18 residues. V was clipped by 0 bases and J by 2 bases; unmatched bases: 9. The germline V gene has CDR1 SGHNT and CDR2 YYREEE (reference sequence). CDR3: CASSLAPGTGESTDTQYF. CDR3 nucleotide sequence: TGTGCCAGCAGCTTGGCCCCCGGGACAGGGGAATCCACAGATACGCAGTATTTT. Complete variable domain (other parts from reference TRBV5-4 and TRBJ2-3): ETGVTQSPTHLIKTRGQQVTLRCSSQSGHNTVSWYQQALGQGPQFIFQYYREEENGRGNFPPRFSGLQFPNYSSELNVNALELDDSALYLCASSLAPGTGESTDTQYFGPGTRLTVL.

The DNA of the CDR3 is TGTGCCAGCAGCTCTCCTAGCGGAGGGGGGCCAGATACGCAGTATTTT. This encodes CASSSPSGGGPDTQYF. The genes are TRBV5-4 and TRBJ2-3; maybe TRBD2 (7 bases). The length of the CDR3 is 16 residues. The V gene's germline CDR1 is SGHNT and CDR2 YYREEE (reference sequence). V dropped 3 bases and J dropped 4 bases, with 18 bases sitting between them.

Only one count was recorded for this clone. CDR3 protein: CSAGMVGEQYF. CDR3 nucleotide sequence: TGCAGTGCCGGAATGGTTGGCGAGCAGTACTTC. The chain joins TRBV20-1 to TRBJ2-7; D is undetermined. The V end was cut by 6 bases, the J end by 6 bases, with 12 bases between. The germline V gene has CDR1 DFQATT and CDR2 SNEGSKA (reference sequence). CDR3 length: 11 residues.

The chain couples TRBV5-5 to TRBJ1-2; D remains unclear. The CDR3 is made up of 14 amino acids. V lost 1 base and J 3 bases, leaving 10 bases between the germline ends. Germline V lookup: CDR1 SGHKS, CDR2 YYEKEE (reference sequence). This CDR3 reads CASSLFLQDYGYTF. In nucleotides, the CDR3 is TGTGCCAGCAGCTTGTTCCTGCAGGACTATGGCTACACCTTC.

The V gene is TRBV19, the J gene TRBJ2-6, with D hard to call. CDR1 and CDR2 (germline): LNHDA, SQIVND (reference sequence). This CDR3 has 17 residues. Trimming cost V 0 bases and J 3 bases, with 12 bases left between them. The CDR3 spells CASSIDWGLSGANVLTF. The CDR3 DNA reads TGTGCCAGTAGTATAGATTGGGGTTTAAGTGGGGCCAACGTCCTGACTTTC. The full variable domain, in which reference TRBV19 and TRBJ2-6 provide the parts outside the CDR3, is DGGITQSPKYLFRKEGQNVTLSCEQNLNHDAMYWYRQDPGQGLRLIYYSQIVNDFQKGDIAEGYSVSREKKESFPLTVTSAQKNPTAFYLCASSIDWGLSGANVLTFGAGSRLTVL.

The chain has TRBV4-1 and TRBJ1-2; 9 bases align to TRBD1. With V trimmed by 1 base and J by 5 bases, 14 bases remained unmatched. Germline CDR1 is MGHRA and CDR2 is YSYEKL. This CDR3 comprises 18 residues. Here the CDR3 DNA reads TGCGCCAGCAGCCAAGCTCCACAAACTGGGACAGGGATTTATGGCTACACCTTC. It encodes CASSQAPQTGTGIYGYTF.

The rearrangement links TRBV10-3 to TRBJ2-7; D remains unclear. V lost 10 bases and J lost 3, with 10 bases in between. Per the germline V gene, CDR1 is ENHRY and CDR2 is SYGVKD. This CDR3 region has 11 residues. The CDR3 is CATGLGYEQYF. The CDR3 DNA sequence: TGTGCCACCGGGCTGGGCTACGAGCAGTACTTC.

The CDR3 DNA follows: TGTGCCAGCAGTGGGCTACCGGGTCCTTACGAGCAGTACTTC. It yields the protein CASSGLPGPYEQYF. The genes are TRBV6-1 and TRBJ2-7, with D uncertain. The V end lost 4 bases, the J end lost 4 bases, and 14 bases lay between the germline ends. The CDR3 covers 14 residues. CDR1 is MNHNS and CDR2 is SASEGT in the germline V gene.

This clone was seen a handful of times. This chain links TRBV18 with TRBJ2-7; no clear D. Looked up from germline, CDR1 is KGHSH and CDR2 is LQKENI. Deletions cut 2 bases from V and 3 bases from J, with 5 bases between. The CDR3 contains 12 residues. In DNA, the CDR3 is TGTGCCAGCTCACCAGGTGACTACGAGCAGTACTTC. Its translation: CASSPGDYEQYF.

The V gene is TRBV28, the J gene TRBJ1-2; no reliable D call. This CDR3 comprises 13 residues. Germline CDR1 and CDR2: MDHEN and SYDVKM. V shed 6 bases and J shed 5 bases, with 13 bases lying between them. CDR3 sequence reads: CASSHGEWYGYTF. For the CDR3, the DNA is TGTGCCAGCAGCCATGGGGAGTGGTATGGCTACACCTTC.

The chain couples TRBV27 to TRBJ2-2, with D uncertain. This CDR3 has 14 residues. The germline gives CDR1 MNHEY, CDR2 SMNVEV (reference sequence). The V end lost 6 bases, the J end lost 6 bases, and 14 bases lay between the germline ends. The CDR3 is CASSPIMGPGELFF. The CDR3 DNA reads TGTGCCAGCAGCCCTATAATGGGTCCCGGGGAGCTGTTTTTT.

This chain connects TRBV5-6 to TRBJ2-5, with D possibly matching TRBD2 (5 bases). V shed 2 bases and J shed 0 bases, with 8 bases lying between them. Per germline, CDR1 SGHDT and CDR2 YYEEEE. The CDR3 length is 14 residues. The CDR3 nucleotides read TGTGCCAGCAGCTTCCTCGGGGACCAAGAGACCCAGTACTTC. Protein: CASSFLGDQETQYF.

The CDR3 region is CASSTQKGGRTSTDTQYF. CDR3 in DNA: TGTGCCAGCAGCACACAAAAGGGGGGAAGAACTAGCACAGATACGCAGTATTTT. The chain recombines TRBV9 with TRBJ2-3; D is perhaps TRBD1 or TRBD2 (6 bases each). CDR1 is SGDLS and CDR2 is YYNGEE in the germline V gene. The CDR3 has 18 amino acids. Trimming stripped 4 bases from V and 0 bases from J, with 21 bases between. Combining the CDR3 with reference TRBV9 and TRBJ2-3 gives the whole variable domain DSGVTQTPKHLITATGQRVTLRCSPRSGDLSVYWYQQSLDQGLQFLIQYYNGEERAKGNILERFSAQQFPDLHSELNLSSLELGDSALYFCASSTQKGGRTSTDTQYFGPGTRLTVL.

This chain joins TRBV4-1 and TRBJ1-2; maybe TRBD1 (5 bases). The germline V gene has CDR1 MGHRA and CDR2 YSYEKL. The CDR3 spans 13 residues. V lost 0 bases, J lost 10 bases, and 12 bases lay in between. The CDR3 region has the DNA TGCGCCAGCAGCCAAGAAGCAGGGTTCAACTACACCTTC. It translates to CASSQEAGFNYTF.

V gene TRBV5-1 combines with J gene TRBJ2-3; 13 bases match TRBD2. Germline V gives CDR1 SGHRS, CDR2 YFSETQ. The V gene end was trimmed by 6 bases and the J gene end by 2 bases; junction bases not matched to a gene: 6. This CDR3 is 16 amino acids long. In DNA, the CDR3 is TGCGCCAGCAAGCTGGGACTAGCGGGGATCACAGATACGCAGTATTTT. It is translated as CASKLGLAGITDTQYF.

This sequence joins TRBV5-1 and TRBJ2-1; 9 positions agree with TRBD2. Trimming took 4 bases from V and 4 from J; bases not matched to a gene: 9. CDR3 length: 16 amino acids. Germline assignment: CDR1 SGHRS and CDR2 YFSETQ. DNA of the CDR3: TGCGCCAGCAGCCCGCGCCTAGCGGGGCGTTACAATGAGCAGTTCTTC. As protein: CASSPRLAGRYNEQFF.

CDR3 sequence reads: CASAGTRNEQFF. In DNA form, the CDR3 reads TGCGCCAGCGCAGGAACCCGGAATGAGCAGTTCTTC. The rearrangement uses TRBV5-1 and TRBJ2-1; no reliable D call. Deletions cut 7 bases from V and 7 bases from J, with 12 bases between. Germline V gene sequence: CDR1 SGHRS, CDR2 YFSETQ. CDR3 length: 12 residues.

The V call is TRBV4-3, the J call TRBJ1-4; maybe TRBD1 (5 bases). The V end was cut by 2 bases, the J end by 7 bases, with 17 bases between. The CDR3 extends over 16 amino acids. Looked up from germline, CDR1 is LGHNA and CDR2 is YSLEER. CDR3 sequence reads: CASSQTSGTSSEKLFF. CDR3 sequence (DNA): TGCGCCAGCAGCCAAACCTCCGGGACCTCGTCTGAAAAACTGTTTTTT.

The genes are TRBV29-1 and TRBJ1-2; D gene ambiguous. This CDR3 contains 12 residues. With 6 bases removed from V and 2 bases from J, the gap between germline ends came to 10 bases. Looked up from germline, CDR1 is SQVTM and CDR2 is ANQGSEA. The CDR3: CSVPTRNYGYTF. CDR3 nucleotide sequence: TGCAGCGTGCCCACAAGAAACTATGGCTACACCTTC.

This chain joins TRBV28 and TRBJ2-1, with 7 bases lining up with TRBD2. The CDR3 sequence is 16 residues long. V lost 2 bases, J lost 0 bases, and 4 bases stayed unmatched. CDR1 and CDR2 (germline): MDHEN, SYDVKM. The CDR3 region is CASSLRAGASYNEQFF. CDR3 coding DNA: TGTGCCAGCAGTTTAAGGGCGGGAGCCTCCTACAATGAGCAGTTCTTC.

This clone appeared a single time. The gene calls are TRBV7-8 and TRBJ2-7, with D unresolved. The CDR3 contains 14 residues. CDR1 and CDR2 from the germline V gene are SGHVS and FQNEAQ. Deletions cut 1 base from V and 6 bases from J, with 13 bases between. CDR3 region: CASSLVAVLGEQYF. In DNA form, the CDR3 reads TGTGCCAGCAGCTTAGTTGCGGTGTTGGGCGAGCAGTACTTC.

The rearrangement links TRBV12-3 or TRBV12-4 to TRBJ1-3; no definite D call. CDR3 length: 12 residues. Deletions cut 4 bases from V and 4 bases from J, with 5 bases between. Here the CDR3 reads CASSSLGNTIYF. The CDR3 nucleotides are TGTGCCAGCAGTTCACTAGGAAACACCATATATTTT.

The chain is built from TRBV4-1 and TRBJ2-3; TRBD2 matches at 7 bases. The CDR3 contains 15 residues. CDR1 MGHRA and CDR2 YSYEKL come from the germline V gene. Trimming at V came to 1 base and at J to 4 bases, leaving 5 bases not matched to a gene. CDR3 in amino acids: CASSQAQREADTQYF. The CDR3 DNA is TGCGCCAGCAGCCAAGCCCAGCGGGAAGCAGATACGCAGTATTTT.

The chain couples TRBV19 to TRBJ1-2, with a possible D match to TRBD1 (5 bases). The CDR3 totals 16 residues. The germline CDR1 and CDR2 sequences are LNHDA and SQIVND (reference sequence). Trimming left V 9 bases short and J 5 bases short, with 25 bases between. The CDR3 nucleotides read TGTGCCAGCCATCATGGCGGACAAGGCGAGGGTTATGGCTACACCTTC. Translated, it gives CASHHGGQGEGYGYTF.

This sequence joins TRBV6-5 and TRBJ2-5; 8 bases match TRBD2. Germline V gene data show CDR1 as MNHEY and CDR2 as SVGAGI. V shed 3 bases and J 2 bases; nucleotides not matched to a gene: 2. This CDR3 has 14 residues. The CDR3 coding sequence is TGTGCCAGCAGTTATGCGGGAGGACAAGAGACCCAGTACTTC. Translation: CASSYAGGQETQYF.

The V call is TRBV7-3, the J call TRBJ1-6; a possible D gene is TRBD1 (5 bases). The germline V gene encodes CDR1 SGHTA and CDR2 FQGTGA. The length of the CDR3 is 15 residues. V lost 5 bases and J lost 2, with 10 bases in between. CDR3 loop: CASSLQGTYNSPLHF. The CDR3 region has the DNA TGTGCCAGCAGCCTTCAGGGTACCTATAATTCACCCCTCCACTTT.

V and J are TRBV19 and TRBJ2-1; 13 nucleotides match TRBD2. CDR3 length equals 19 residues. The trim removed 6 bases at V and 7 bases at J, leaving 18 bases unmatched. In germline, CDR1 is LNHDA, CDR2 SQIVND (reference sequence). CDR3 DNA sequence: TGTGCCAGTAGACCCCGCGCCGGACTAGCGGGAGATAGGGTGAATGAGCAGTTCTTC. Translating gives CASRPRAGLAGDRVNEQFF.

The chain is built from TRBV28 and TRBJ1-2, with TRBD1 matching 7 bases. The CDR3 runs 12 residues. After removal of 8 bases from V and 6 bases from J, the junction contained 6 bases not matched to a gene. Germline loops: CDR1 MDHEN, CDR2 SYDVKM. CDR3 loop: CASLGGAHGYTF. The CDR3 region has the DNA TGTGCCAGCCTAGGGGGCGCGCATGGCTACACCTTC.